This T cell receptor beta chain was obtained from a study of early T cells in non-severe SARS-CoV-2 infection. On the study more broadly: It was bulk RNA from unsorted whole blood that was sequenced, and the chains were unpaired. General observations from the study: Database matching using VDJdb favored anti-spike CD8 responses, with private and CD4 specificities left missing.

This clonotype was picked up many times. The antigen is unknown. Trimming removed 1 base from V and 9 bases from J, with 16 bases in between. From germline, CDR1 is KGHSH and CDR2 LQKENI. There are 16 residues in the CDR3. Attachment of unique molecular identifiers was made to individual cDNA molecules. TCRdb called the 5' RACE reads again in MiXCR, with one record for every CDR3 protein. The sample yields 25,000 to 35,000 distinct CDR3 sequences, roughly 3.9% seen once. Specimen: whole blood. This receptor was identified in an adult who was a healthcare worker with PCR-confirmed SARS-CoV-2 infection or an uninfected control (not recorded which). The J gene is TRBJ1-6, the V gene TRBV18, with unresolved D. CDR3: CASSPREKTWGSPLHF. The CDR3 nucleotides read TGTGCCAGCTCACCACGTGAAAAGACCTGGGGTTCACCCCTCCACTTT.